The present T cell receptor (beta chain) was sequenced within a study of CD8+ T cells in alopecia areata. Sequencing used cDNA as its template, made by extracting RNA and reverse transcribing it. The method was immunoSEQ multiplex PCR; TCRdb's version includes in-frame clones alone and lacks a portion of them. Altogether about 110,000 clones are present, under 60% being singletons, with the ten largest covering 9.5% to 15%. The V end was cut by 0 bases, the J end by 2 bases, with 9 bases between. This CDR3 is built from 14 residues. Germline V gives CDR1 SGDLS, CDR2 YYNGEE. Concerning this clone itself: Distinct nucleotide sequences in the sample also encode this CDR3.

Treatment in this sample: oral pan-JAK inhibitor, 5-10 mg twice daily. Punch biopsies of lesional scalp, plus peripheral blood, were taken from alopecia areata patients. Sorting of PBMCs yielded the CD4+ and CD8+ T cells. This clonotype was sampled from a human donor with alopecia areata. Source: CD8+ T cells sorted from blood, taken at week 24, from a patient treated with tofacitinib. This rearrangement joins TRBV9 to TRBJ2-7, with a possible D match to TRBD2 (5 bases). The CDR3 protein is CASSVGGRTYEQYF. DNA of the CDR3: TGTGCCAGCAGCGTAGGCGGGCGAACCTACGAGCAGTACTTC. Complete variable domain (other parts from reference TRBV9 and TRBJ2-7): DSGVTQTPKHLITATGQRVTLRCSPRSGDLSVYWYQQSLDQGLQFLIQYYNGEERAKGNILERFSAQQFPDLHSELNLSSLELGDSALYFCASSVGGRTYEQYFGPGTRLTVT.